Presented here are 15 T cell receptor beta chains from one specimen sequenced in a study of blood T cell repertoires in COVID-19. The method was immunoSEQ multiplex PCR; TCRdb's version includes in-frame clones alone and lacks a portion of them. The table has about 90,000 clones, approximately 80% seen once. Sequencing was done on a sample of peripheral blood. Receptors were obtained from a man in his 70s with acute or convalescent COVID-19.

In nucleotides, the CDR3 is TGTGCCAGCAGCCAAGATGGAGCTTTAGGTAATGAGCAGTTCTTC. As protein: CASSQDGALGNEQFF. The V call is TRBV4-2, the J call TRBJ2-1; no reliable D call. Deletions cut 0 bases from V and 7 bases from J, with 13 bases between. This CDR3 is built from 15 residues. The germline gives CDR1 LGHNA, CDR2 YNFKEQ.

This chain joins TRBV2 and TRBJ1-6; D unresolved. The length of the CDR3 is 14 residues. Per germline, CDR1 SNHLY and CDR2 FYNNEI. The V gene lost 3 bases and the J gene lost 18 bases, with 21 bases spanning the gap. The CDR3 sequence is CASSDRAAGKGNHF. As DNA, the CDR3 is TGTGCCAGCAGTGATAGGGCAGCCGGGAAGGGAAACCACTTT. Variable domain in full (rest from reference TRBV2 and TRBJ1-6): EPEVTQTPSHQVTQMGQEVILRCVPISNHLYFYWYRQILGQKVEFLVSFYNNEISEKSEIFDDQFSVERPDGSNFTLKIRSTKLEDSAMYFCASSDRAAGKGNHFGNGTRLTVT.

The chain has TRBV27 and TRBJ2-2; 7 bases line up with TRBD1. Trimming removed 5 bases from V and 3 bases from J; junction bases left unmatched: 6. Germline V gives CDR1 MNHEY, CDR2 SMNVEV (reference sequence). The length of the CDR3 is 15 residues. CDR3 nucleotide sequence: TGTGCCAGCAGTGCCGGGGACAGATACACCGGGGAGCTGTTTTTT. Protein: CASSAGDRYTGELFF.

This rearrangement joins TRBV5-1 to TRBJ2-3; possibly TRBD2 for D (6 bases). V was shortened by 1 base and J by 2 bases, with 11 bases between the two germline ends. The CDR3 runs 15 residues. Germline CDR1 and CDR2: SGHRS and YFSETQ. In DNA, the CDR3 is TGCGCCAGCAGCTTGCAACTAGCATACACAGATACGCAGTATTTT. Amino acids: CASSLQLAYTDTQYF.

The CDR3 bases are TGTGCCAGCAGCTTGGGGGGGCTAATAAGGGGCAATGAGCAGTTCTTC. It yields the protein CASSLGGLIRGNEQFF. V usage is TRBV7-2 and J usage is TRBJ2-1; a possible D gene is TRBD2 (7 bases). V was cut by 3 bases and J by 6 bases, with 18 bases left in between. The germline CDR1 and CDR2 sequences are SGHTA and FQGNSA. The CDR3 is made up of 16 amino acids.

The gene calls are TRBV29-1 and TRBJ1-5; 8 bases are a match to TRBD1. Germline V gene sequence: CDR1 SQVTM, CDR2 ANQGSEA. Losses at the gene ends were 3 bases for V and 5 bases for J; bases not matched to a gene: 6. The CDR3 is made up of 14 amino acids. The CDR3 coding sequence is TGCAGCGTTGAGACAGGGGATGAGTATCAGCCCCAGCATTTT. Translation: CSVETGDEYQPQHF.

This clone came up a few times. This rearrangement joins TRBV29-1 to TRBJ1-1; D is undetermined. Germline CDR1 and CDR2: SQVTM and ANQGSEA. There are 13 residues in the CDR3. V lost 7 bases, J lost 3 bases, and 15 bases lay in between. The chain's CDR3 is CSADLETYTEAFF. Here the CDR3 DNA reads TGCAGCGCCGATCTAGAGACGTACACTGAAGCTTTCTTT.

The DNA of the CDR3 is TGCGCCAGCAGCTTGGCGTCTAGCGGGCCGAACACCGGGGAGCTGTTTTTT. Amino acids: CASSLASSGPNTGELFF. V and J are TRBV5-1 and TRBJ2-2, with 8 positions matching TRBD2. The CDR3 loop spans 17 amino acids. The junction had 4 bases not matched to a gene; V was cut back by 0 bases and J by 0 bases. CDR1 is SGHRS and CDR2 is YFSETQ in the germline V gene.

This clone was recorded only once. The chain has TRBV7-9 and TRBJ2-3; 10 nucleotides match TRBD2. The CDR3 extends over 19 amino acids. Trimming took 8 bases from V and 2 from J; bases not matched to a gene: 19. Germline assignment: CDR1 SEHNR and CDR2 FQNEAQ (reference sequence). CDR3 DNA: TGTGCCAGCTCTGAAGGGACTAGCGCCTCTAAGGGGCTCACAGATACGCAGTATTTT. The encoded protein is CASSEGTSASKGLTDTQYF.

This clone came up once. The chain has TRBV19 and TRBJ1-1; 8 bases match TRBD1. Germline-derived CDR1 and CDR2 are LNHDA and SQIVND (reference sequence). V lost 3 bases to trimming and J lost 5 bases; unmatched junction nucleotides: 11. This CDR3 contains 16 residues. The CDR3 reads CASSIGQGAGKTEAFF. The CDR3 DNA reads TGTGCCAGTAGTATCGGGCAGGGGGCTGGAAAAACTGAAGCTTTCTTT. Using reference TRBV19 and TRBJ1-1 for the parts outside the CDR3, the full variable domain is DGGITQSPKYLFRKEGQNVTLSCEQNLNHDAMYWYRQDPGQGLRLIYYSQIVNDFQKGDIAEGYSVSREKKESFPLTVTSAQKNPTAFYLCASSIGQGAGKTEAFFGQGTRLTVV.

The CDR3 protein is CASSFGQGTDEQFF. CDR3 DNA: TGCGCCAGCAGCTTTGGGCAGGGGACGGATGAGCAGTTCTTC. The chain carries TRBV5-1 and TRBJ2-1; the D gene is possibly TRBD1 (6 bases). The V gene lost 2 bases and the J gene lost 8 bases, with 14 bases spanning the gap. Germline V gives CDR1 SGHRS, CDR2 YFSETQ. The CDR3 has 14 amino acids.

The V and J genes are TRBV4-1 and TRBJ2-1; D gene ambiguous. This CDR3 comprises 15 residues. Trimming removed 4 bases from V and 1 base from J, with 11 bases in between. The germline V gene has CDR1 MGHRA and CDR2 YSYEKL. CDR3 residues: CASSPSSLSYNEQFF. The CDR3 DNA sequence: TGCGCCAGCAGCCCGTCGTCGTTATCCTACAATGAGCAGTTCTTC.

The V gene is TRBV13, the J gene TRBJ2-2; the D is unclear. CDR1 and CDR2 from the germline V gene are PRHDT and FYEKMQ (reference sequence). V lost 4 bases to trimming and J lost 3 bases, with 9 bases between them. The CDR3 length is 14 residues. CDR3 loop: CASSSSRDTGELFF. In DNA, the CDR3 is TGTGCCAGCAGCTCATCCCGGGACACCGGGGAGCTGTTTTTT.

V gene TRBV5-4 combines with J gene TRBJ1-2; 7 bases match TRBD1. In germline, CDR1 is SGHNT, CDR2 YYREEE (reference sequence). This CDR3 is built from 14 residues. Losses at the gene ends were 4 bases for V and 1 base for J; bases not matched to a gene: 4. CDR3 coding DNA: TGTGCCAGCAGCCCGGGACAGCTTAACTATGGCTACACCTTC. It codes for CASSPGQLNYGYTF.

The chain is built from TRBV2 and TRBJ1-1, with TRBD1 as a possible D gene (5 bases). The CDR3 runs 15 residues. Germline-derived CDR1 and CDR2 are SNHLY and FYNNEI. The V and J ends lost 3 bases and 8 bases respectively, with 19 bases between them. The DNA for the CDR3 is TGTGCCAGCAGTGATTCCGGCAGCCCCCGGGGGGAAGCTTTCTTT. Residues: CASSDSGSPRGEAFF.